The 30 T cell receptor beta chains presented below share a single source sample, sequenced in a study of T cell repertoires in cytomegalovirus infection. In TCRdb, the reads were re-called with MiXCR into one record per CDR3 protein. The sample lists fewer than 1,000,000 distinct CDR3 sequences; around 32% were seen once. These receptors lack a known antigen. The sequences come from cultured CD8+ T cells from PBMCs, collected from culture after CMV antigen stimulation. The origin of the receptors is a human donor in good health (CMV status not recorded). Some clones in this sample may be carry-over from other donors' samples.

The chain links TRBV6-2 or TRBV6-3 to TRBJ2-7, with 10 bases identical to TRBD1. This CDR3 region has 17 residues. Germline CDR1 is MNHEY and CDR2 is SVGEGT. Trimming removed 2 bases from V and 4 bases from J; junction bases left unmatched: 11. CDR3 in DNA: TGTGCCAGCAGTTACCCCTGGGACAGGGGAAATCCTTACGAGCAGTACTTC. This gives the protein CASSYPWDRGNPYEQYF.

This rearrangement joins TRBV6-1 to TRBJ1-5; D remains unclear. The CDR3 has 15 residues. Germline values: CDR1 MNHNS, CDR2 SASEGT. Trimming took off 2 bases at V and 1 base at J, with 9 bases between the two ends. The DNA of the CDR3 is TGTGCCAGCAGTGAAAGGGTAATGAGCAATCAGCCCCAGCATTTT. As protein: CASSERVMSNQPQHF.

This clonotype was counted between two and nine times. The chain is built from TRBV28 and TRBJ2-1; D is undetermined. Germline V gene data show CDR1 as MDHEN and CDR2 as SYDVKM. V was clipped by 1 base and J by 3 bases, with 10 bases between them. This CDR3 has 15 residues. The CDR3 DNA sequence: TGTGCCAGCAGTTTATTCGGGTCGAACTACAATGAGCAGTTCTTC. It translates to CASSLFGSNYNEQFF.

The chain uses TRBV11-2 and TRBJ2-3, with 9 bases that match TRBD2. The CDR3 is made up of 16 amino acids. Losses at the gene ends were 2 bases for V and 4 bases for J; bases not matched to a gene: 7. Germline V gene lookup returns CDR1 SGHAT and CDR2 FQNNGV. The CDR3 here is CASSLQAGGGADTQYF. In DNA form, the CDR3 reads TGTGCCAGCAGCTTACAAGCGGGGGGAGGGGCAGATACGCAGTATTTT.

This clonotype was counted only a few times. The chain combines TRBV4-1 with TRBJ1-3, with D perhaps matching TRBD1 (6 bases). This CDR3 has 15 amino acids. Between the trimmed V and J ends, which lost 0 bases and 2 bases, there was a span of 8 bases. Germline lookup yields CDR1 MGHRA and CDR2 YSYEKL. The CDR3 bases are TGCGCCAGCAGCCAAGAGAGGGGGGCTGGAAACACCATATATTTT. Translated: CASSQERGAGNTIYF.

In its sample, this clonotype was seen a few times. The chain is built from TRBV12-3 or TRBV12-4 and TRBJ2-1, with D hard to call. The V and J ends lost 3 bases and 0 bases respectively, with 18 bases between them. CDR3 length equals 18 residues. The CDR3 spells CASSFAPLSMSSYNEQFF. DNA of the CDR3: TGTGCCAGCAGTTTCGCCCCCTTATCGATGAGCTCCTACAATGAGCAGTTCTTC.

The chain combines TRBV19 with TRBJ2-7; D is uncertain. Germline CDR1 and CDR2: LNHDA and SQIVND (reference sequence). The CDR3 is made up of 11 amino acids. V lost 8 bases and J 2 bases, leaving 7 bases between the germline ends. The CDR3 nucleotides are TGTGCCAGTCCCTGCCCCTACGAGCAGTACGTC. It specifies CASPCPYEQYV.

This clonotype was seen at least ten times. The chain links TRBV7-2 to TRBJ1-2, with TRBD1 as a possible D gene (6 bases). The CDR3 is 15 amino acids. From germline, CDR1 is SGHTA and CDR2 FQGNSA. V lost 4 bases and J lost 3, with 15 bases in between. The CDR3 nucleotides are TGTGCCAGCAGCTCCTTACAGGGATACGACTATGGCTACACCTTC. Protein: CASSSLQGYDYGYTF.

Comments on this clonotype: A junction end diverges from the germline sequence, so it may reflect a read error. V and J are TRBV7-7 and TRBJ2-1; the D gene is possibly TRBD1 (6 bases). The length of the CDR3 is 14 residues. Germline V lookup: CDR1 SSHAT, CDR2 FNYEAQ (reference sequence). As DNA, the CDR3 is TGTGCTAGCAGCATTACAGGGTTGGGCAATGAGCAGTTCTTC. The encoded protein is CASSITGLGNEQFF.

The chain carries TRBV4-1 and TRBJ2-3, with TRBD1 identical over 7 bases. This CDR3 has 15 residues. Germline V gives CDR1 MGHRA, CDR2 YSYEKL. V gave up 4 bases and J gave up 2 bases; unmatched junction bases: 6. This chain's CDR3 is CASSRETGLTDTQYF. CDR3 DNA: TGCGCCAGCAGCCGAGAGACAGGGCTCACAGATACGCAGTATTTT.

The J gene is TRBJ1-5, the V gene TRBV11-2, with D perhaps matching TRBD1 (6 bases). CDR1 and CDR2 from the germline V gene are SGHAT and FQNNGV. V was trimmed by 5 bases and J by 7 bases, leaving 21 bases between them. This CDR3 is built from 16 residues. In DNA form, the CDR3 reads TGTGCCAGCAGCCCGTCGGGGTCAGGGGCAAGGCAGCCCCAGCATTTT. This encodes CASSPSGSGARQPQHF.

V and J are TRBV24-1 and TRBJ2-5; 7 bases line up with TRBD1. Germline V gives CDR1 KGHDR, CDR2 SFDVKD. The CDR3 runs to 15 residues. V lost 4 bases and J lost 5; bases outside the gene matches: 9. The CDR3 region has the DNA TGTGCCACCAGTGAAAGACAGGGTTTATTGGAGACCCAGTACTTC. Amino acids: CATSERQGLLETQYF.

This clonotype was counted at least ten times. The chain is built from TRBV7-2 and TRBJ2-7; D is possibly TRBD1 or TRBD2 (5 bases each). Trimming removed 4 bases at V and 0 bases at J, with 10 bases between. This CDR3 is 14 amino acids long. Looked up from germline, CDR1 is SGHTA and CDR2 is FQGNSA. The CDR3 sequence is CASSSGRLSYEQYV. The CDR3 nucleotides are TGTGCCAGCAGCTCGGGACGTCTCTCCTACGAGCAGTACGTC.

The DNA for the CDR3 is TGTGCCAGCAGCCAGGGGACAGACTCTGGAAACACCATATATTTT. Amino acids: CASSQGTDSGNTIYF. The V call is TRBV5-4, the J call TRBJ1-3; 7 bases are shared with TRBD1. Germline CDR1 is SGHNT and CDR2 is YYREEE (reference sequence). The J segment lost 0 bases and the V segment lost 4 bases, leaving 4 bases of the junction unmatched. CDR3 length: 15 amino acids.

The J gene is TRBJ1-2, the V gene TRBV19; 7 bases are a match to TRBD1. CDR3 length: 13 residues. Germline lookup yields CDR1 LNHDA and CDR2 SQIVND (reference sequence). The V gene end was trimmed by 9 bases and the J gene end by 4 bases; junction bases not matched to a gene: 8. For the CDR3, the DNA is TGTGCCAGGGGACAGTCGATTCTCTATGGCTACACCTTC. Its protein is CARGQSILYGYTF.

Worth noting for this clonotype: A much larger clone differs from this one at a single base, so this may be a read error. The chain uses TRBV7-6 and TRBJ2-3; D remains ambiguous. The CDR3 extends over 14 amino acids. Trimming removed 2 bases from V and 5 bases from J, with 11 bases in between. Germline CDR1 and CDR2: SGHVS and FNYEAQ. This CDR3 is CASSLNGGVDTQYF. The CDR3, as DNA: TGTGCCAGCAGCTTAAATGGTGGCGTAGATACGCAGTATTTT.

The genes are TRBV6-1 and TRBJ2-5, with D unresolved. V shed 8 bases and J shed 2 bases, with 15 bases lying between them. From germline, CDR1 is MNHNS and CDR2 SASEGT. The CDR3 contains 14 residues. The CDR3 nucleotides are TGTGCCAGCGTGGGAAGGTTTTGGCAAGAGACCCAGTACTTC. Its translation is CASVGRFWQETQYF.

The chain employs TRBV29-1 and TRBJ2-1; no definite D call. CDR3 length: 11 residues. Looked up from germline, CDR1 is SQVTM and CDR2 is ANQGSEA. Trimming pared 7 bases from V and 5 bases from J, leaving 9 bases between. DNA of the CDR3: TGCAGCGCCTTACTCAACAATGAGCAGTTCTTC. Its protein product is CSALLNNEQFF.

The chain uses TRBV12-3 or TRBV12-4 and TRBJ2-1; 8 bases line up with TRBD2. Germline trimming cut 4 bases from V and 8 bases from J; bases unmatched to any gene: 16. The CDR3 loop spans 17 amino acids. CDR3 in amino acids: CASSSRSGGPRGDEQFF. In nucleotides, the CDR3 is TGTGCCAGCAGTTCTAGAAGCGGGGGCCCTAGGGGGGATGAGCAGTTCTTC.

This chain links TRBV20-1 with TRBJ1-2; 7 bases align to TRBD1. Unmatched junction bases numbered 14, after V lost 5 bases and J lost 11 bases. Germline-derived CDR1 and CDR2 are DFQATT and SNEGSKA (reference sequence). This CDR3 is built from 13 residues. The CDR3 DNA is TGCAGTGCTGTGACAGGGACCGACCTGGGGTACACCTTC. This sequence encodes CSAVTGTDLGYTF.

The chain recombines TRBV6-1 with TRBJ1-6, with a tentative D call TRBD1 (5 bases). The germline V and J ends were trimmed by 5 bases and 10 bases, with 15 bases remaining between them. Per germline, CDR1 MNHNS and CDR2 SASEGT. The CDR3 runs to 14 residues. The CDR3 region has the DNA TGTGCCAGCAGTCCCGAGTGGACAATCTCACCCCTCCACTTT. Its translation is CASSPEWTISPLHF.

A few counts support this clonotype. CDR3 in DNA: TGTGCCAGCAGTGGGACTGTTACCTACGAGCAGTACTTC. Encoded protein: CASSGTVTYEQYF. The rearrangement joins TRBV12-3 or TRBV12-4 to TRBJ2-7; D perhaps matches TRBD2 (6 bases). Trimming stripped 5 bases from V and 2 bases from J, with 10 bases between. This CDR3 has 13 amino acids.

The rearrangement links TRBV14 to TRBJ2-7, with 9 bases lining up with TRBD2. This CDR3 has 17 residues. Germline lookup yields CDR1 SGHDN and CDR2 FVKESK. Trimming took 1 base from V and 3 from J; bases not matched to a gene: 10. The CDR3 loop reads CASSQGYFGLASYEQYF. Here the CDR3 DNA reads TGTGCCAGCAGCCAAGGATATTTCGGACTAGCGAGCTACGAGCAGTACTTC.

The chain joins TRBV7-2 to TRBJ1-3; D remains unclear. The V end was cut by 5 bases, the J end by 0 bases, with 17 bases between. This CDR3 region has 17 residues. Germline values: CDR1 SGHTA, CDR2 FQGNSA. The CDR3 DNA is TGTGCCAGCAGCCCCGGATTTCCAGGATACTCTGGAAACACCATATATTTT. It codes for CASSPGFPGYSGNTIYF.

The J gene is TRBJ1-1, the V gene TRBV5-1; TRBD1 matches at 9 bases. The CDR3 totals 14 residues. V lost 4 bases to trimming and J lost 4 bases; unmatched junction nucleotides: 5. Germline V gene data show CDR1 as SGHRS and CDR2 as YFSETQ. Written as DNA, the CDR3 is TGCGCCAGCAGCAAGACAGGGGGTTTCACTGAAGCTTTCTTT. It yields the protein CASSKTGGFTEAFF.

This clonotype was detected a few times. Written as DNA, the CDR3 is TGCGCCAGCAGCCACGGGTCGGGGATTAATGAAAAACTGTTTTTT. It translates to CASSHGSGINEKLFF. The chain links TRBV4-3 to TRBJ1-4; D is unresolved. Germline loops: CDR1 LGHNA, CDR2 YSLEER. V lost 3 bases and J 4 bases, leaving 12 bases between the germline ends. The CDR3 has 15 amino acids.

This clonotype was observed a few times. The rearrangement links TRBV7-9 to TRBJ2-7; no clear D. The CDR3 totals 13 residues. Trimming removed 5 bases from V and 0 bases from J, with 8 bases in between. The V gene's germline CDR1 is SEHNR and CDR2 FQNEAQ (reference sequence). CDR3 sequence (DNA): TGTGCCAGCAGCGGAAGTCTCTCCTACGAGCAGTACGTC. This encodes CASSGSLSYEQYV.

The V gene is TRBV4-1, the J gene TRBJ2-2, with D unclear. The V gene's germline CDR1 is MGHRA and CDR2 YSYEKL. V was shortened by 1 base and J by 6 bases, with 12 bases between the two germline ends. This CDR3 spans 15 amino acids. The CDR3 DNA is TGCGCCAGCAGCCAAGGCAGATCAAGGGCCGGGGAGCTGTTTTTT. This translates into CASSQGRSRAGELFF.

This clonotype was detected a few times. The rearrangement joins TRBV19 to TRBJ2-1; 8 bases line up with TRBD1. The CDR3 loop spans 13 amino acids. Unmatched junction bases numbered 6, after V lost 8 bases and J lost 6 bases. Germline V gene lookup returns CDR1 LNHDA and CDR2 SQIVND (reference sequence). CDR3 residues: CASQTGVVNEQFF. CDR3 bases: TGTGCCAGTCAGACAGGGGTAGTCAATGAGCAGTTCTTC.

A few counts support this clonotype. The chain combines TRBV6-1 with TRBJ1-4; D uncertain. There are 15 residues in the CDR3. The germline V gene has CDR1 MNHNS and CDR2 SASEGT. Trimming shortened V by 5 bases and J by 8 bases, and 18 bases separated the two germline ends. The CDR3 protein is CASSTYAYSEEKLFF. As DNA, the CDR3 is TGTGCCAGCAGTACCTACGCGTATAGCGAGGAAAAACTGTTTTTT.